The T cell receptor (beta chain) described here comes from a study of T cell repertoires in cytomegalovirus infection. Study information: Indications of both CMV infection and matching HLA type were provided by public TCR beta signatures.

Study-wide results and limits: Dominant in the ex vivo response were TCR beta clonotypes restricted by HLA-C and specific for CMV. The study identified carriers of CMV plus the relevant HLA from cumulative public TCR beta family frequency.

On this clonotype: Its antigen is undetermined.

Germline CDR1 and CDR2: SNHLY and FYNNEI. CDR3 size: 15 residues. Trimming shortened V by 7 bases and J by 3 bases, and 18 bases separated the two germline ends. One entry per CDR3 protein, called by TCRdb with MiXCR from the reads. The sample has some 400,000 distinct CDR3 sequences, approximately 33% seen once. This TCR derives from a human donor in good health (CMV status not recorded). Some clones in this sample may be carry-over from other donors' samples. Sequenced input: PBMCs. This chain uses TRBV2 with TRBJ1-1, with no clear D. CDR3 nucleotides: TGTGCCAGCATGGGCAATACCGCAGTATACACTGAAGCTTTCTTT. Encoded protein: CASMGNTAVYTEAFF.